This paragraph reports one T cell receptor beta chain. Individuals aged 18 to 89 years were recruited from approximately 24 US areas. Clinical histories supplied by participants themselves formed the basis of cohort assignment. CDR3 length: 14 residues. Germline values: CDR1 SNHLY, CDR2 FYNNEI. Trimming removed 6 bases at V and 4 bases at J, with 15 bases between. Per the study methods: The assay estimated nucleated cells by amplifying reference gene primers. Here immunoSEQ multiplex PCR was the method, and the copy in TCRdb shows in-frame clones only, minus some. That table furnishes V, J and clone size, whereas the DNA furnished D and trimming. The repertoire holds roughly 250,000 clones, with roughly 87% as singletons. The data were taken from a study of blood T cell repertoires in COVID-19.

Sequenced material: PBMCs or T cells enriched from blood (not recorded which). The sequence was obtained from a woman between 25 and 40 years old with acute COVID-19. This rearrangement joins TRBV2 to TRBJ1-1; D is possibly TRBD1 (6 bases). CDR3 amino acids: CASRADRWSTEAFF. The CDR3 coding sequence is TGTGCCAGCAGAGCGGACAGATGGAGCACTGAAGCTTTCTTT.